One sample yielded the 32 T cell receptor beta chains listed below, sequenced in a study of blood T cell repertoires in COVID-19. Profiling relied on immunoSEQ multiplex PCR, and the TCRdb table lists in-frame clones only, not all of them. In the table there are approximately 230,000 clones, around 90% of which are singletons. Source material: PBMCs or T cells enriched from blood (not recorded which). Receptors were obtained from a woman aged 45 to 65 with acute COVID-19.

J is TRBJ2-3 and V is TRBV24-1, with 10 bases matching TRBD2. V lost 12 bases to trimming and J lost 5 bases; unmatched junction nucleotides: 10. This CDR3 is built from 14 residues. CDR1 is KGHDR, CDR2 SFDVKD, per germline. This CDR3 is CALSSGRYKDTQYF. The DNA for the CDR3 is TGTGCCCTCTCTAGCGGGAGATACAAAGATACGCAGTATTTT.

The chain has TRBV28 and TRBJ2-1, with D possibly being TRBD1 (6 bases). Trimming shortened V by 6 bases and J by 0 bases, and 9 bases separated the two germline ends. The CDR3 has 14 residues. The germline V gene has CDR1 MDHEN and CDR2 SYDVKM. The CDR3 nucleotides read TGTGCCAGCAGGACAGGAAACTCCTACAATGAGCAGTTCTTC. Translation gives CASRTGNSYNEQFF.

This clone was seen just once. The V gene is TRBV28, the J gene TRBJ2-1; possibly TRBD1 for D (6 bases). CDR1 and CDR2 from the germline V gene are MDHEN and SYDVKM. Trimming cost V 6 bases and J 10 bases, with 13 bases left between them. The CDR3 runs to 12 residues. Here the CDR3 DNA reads TGTGCCAGCAGCCTAACTGACAGGGAGCAGTTCTTC. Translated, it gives CASSLTDREQFF.

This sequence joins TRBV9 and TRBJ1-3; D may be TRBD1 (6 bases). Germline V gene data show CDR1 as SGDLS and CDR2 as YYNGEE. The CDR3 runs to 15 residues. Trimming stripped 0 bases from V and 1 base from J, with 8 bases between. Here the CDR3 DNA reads TGTGCCAGCAGCGTAGTGGGACATTCTGGAAACACCATATATTTT. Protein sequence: CASSVVGHSGNTIYF.

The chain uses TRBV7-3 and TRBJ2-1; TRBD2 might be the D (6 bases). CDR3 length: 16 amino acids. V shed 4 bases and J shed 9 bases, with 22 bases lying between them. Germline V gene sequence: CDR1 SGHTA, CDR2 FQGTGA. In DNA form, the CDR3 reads TGTGCCAGCAGCTCGTATGGGGGGACTCCCGAGCCTGAGCAGTTCTTC. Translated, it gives CASSSYGGTPEPEQFF.

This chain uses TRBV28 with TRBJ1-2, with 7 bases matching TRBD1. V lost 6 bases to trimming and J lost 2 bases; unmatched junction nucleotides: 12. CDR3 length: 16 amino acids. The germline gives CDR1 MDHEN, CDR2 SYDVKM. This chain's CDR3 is CASSLDRSYFNYGYTF. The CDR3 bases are TGTGCCAGCAGCCTGGACAGGTCCTACTTCAACTATGGCTACACCTTC.

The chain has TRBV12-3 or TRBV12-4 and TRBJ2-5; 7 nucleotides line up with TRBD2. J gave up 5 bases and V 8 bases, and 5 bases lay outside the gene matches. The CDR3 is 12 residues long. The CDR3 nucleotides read TGTGCCAGCGGACTAGGGAGGGAGACCCAGTACTTC. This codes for CASGLGRETQYF.

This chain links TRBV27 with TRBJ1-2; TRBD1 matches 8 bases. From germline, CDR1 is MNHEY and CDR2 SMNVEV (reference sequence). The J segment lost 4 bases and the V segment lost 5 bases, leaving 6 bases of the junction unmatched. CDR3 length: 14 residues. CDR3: CASSPNRGVYGYTF. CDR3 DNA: TGTGCCAGCAGTCCGAACAGGGGGGTCTATGGCTACACCTTC.

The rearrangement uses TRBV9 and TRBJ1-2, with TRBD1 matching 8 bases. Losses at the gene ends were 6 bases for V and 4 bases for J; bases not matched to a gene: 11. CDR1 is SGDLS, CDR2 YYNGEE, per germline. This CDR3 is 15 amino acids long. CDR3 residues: CASTTTDRGGYGYTF. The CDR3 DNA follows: TGTGCCAGCACCACTACTGACAGGGGTGGCTATGGCTACACCTTC.

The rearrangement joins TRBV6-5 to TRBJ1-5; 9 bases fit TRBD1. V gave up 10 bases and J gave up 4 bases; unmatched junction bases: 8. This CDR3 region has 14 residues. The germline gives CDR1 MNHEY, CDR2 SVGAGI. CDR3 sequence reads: CATWTGAGNQPQHF. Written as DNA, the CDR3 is TGTGCCACGTGGACAGGGGCCGGTAATCAGCCCCAGCATTTT.

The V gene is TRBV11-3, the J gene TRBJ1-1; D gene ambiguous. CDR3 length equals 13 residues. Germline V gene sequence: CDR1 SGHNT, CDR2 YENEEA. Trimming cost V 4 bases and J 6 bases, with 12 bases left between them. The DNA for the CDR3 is TGTGCCAGCAGCTGGCAAGCGGACTCTGAAGCTTTCTTT. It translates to CASSWQADSEAFF. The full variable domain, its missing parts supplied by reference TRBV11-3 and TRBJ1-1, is EAGVVQSPRYKIIEKKQPVAFWCNPISGHNTLYWYLQNLGQGPELLIRYENEEAVDDSQLPKDRFSAERLKGVDSTLKIQPAELGDSAVYLCASSWQADSEAFFGQGTRLTVV.

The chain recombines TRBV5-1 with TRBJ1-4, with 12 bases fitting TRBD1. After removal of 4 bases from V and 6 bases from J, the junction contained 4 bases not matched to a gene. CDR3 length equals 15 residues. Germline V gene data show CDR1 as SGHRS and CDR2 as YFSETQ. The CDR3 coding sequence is TGCGCCAGCAGCGGGACAGGGGGCTTGGATGAAAAACTGTTTTTT. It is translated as CASSGTGGLDEKLFF. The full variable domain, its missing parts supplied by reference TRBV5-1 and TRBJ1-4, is KAGVTQTPRYLIKTRGQQVTLSCSPISGHRSVSWYQQTPGQGLQFLFEYFSETQRNKGNFPGRFSGRQFSNSRSEMNVSTLELGDSALYLCASSGTGGLDEKLFFGSGTQLSVL.

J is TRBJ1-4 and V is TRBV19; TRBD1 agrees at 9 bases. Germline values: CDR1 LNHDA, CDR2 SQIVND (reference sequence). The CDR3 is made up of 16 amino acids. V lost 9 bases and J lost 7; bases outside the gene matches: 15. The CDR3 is CASRVSPGQGGEKLFF. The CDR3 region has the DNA TGTGCCAGCCGCGTTAGCCCGGGACAGGGAGGTGAAAAACTGTTTTTT.

The CDR3 nucleotides are TGCGCCAGCAGCCAAGAAGGCGGAGGGACCGGGGAGCTGTTTTTT. Protein sequence: CASSQEGGGTGELFF. This sequence joins TRBV4-1 and TRBJ2-2; tentatively, D is TRBD2 (6 bases). Looked up from germline, CDR1 is MGHRA and CDR2 is YSYEKL. This CDR3 contains 15 residues. V shed 0 bases and J shed 5 bases, with 10 bases lying between them.

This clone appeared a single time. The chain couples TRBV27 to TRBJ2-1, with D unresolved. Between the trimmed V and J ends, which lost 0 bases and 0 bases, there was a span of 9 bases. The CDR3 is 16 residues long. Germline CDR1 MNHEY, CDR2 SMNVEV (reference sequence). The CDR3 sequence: CASSLSSRSSYNEQFF. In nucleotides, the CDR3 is TGTGCCAGCAGTTTATCTTCCCGGAGCTCCTACAATGAGCAGTTCTTC.

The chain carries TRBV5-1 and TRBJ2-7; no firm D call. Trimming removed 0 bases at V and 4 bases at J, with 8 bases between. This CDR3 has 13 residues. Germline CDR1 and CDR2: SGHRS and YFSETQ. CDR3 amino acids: CASSLEEDYEQYF. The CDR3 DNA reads TGCGCCAGCAGCTTGGAAGAGGATTACGAGCAGTACTTC.

CDR3 in DNA: TGCGCCAGCGCGCCCGAGGGCTACGAGCAGTACTTC. As protein: CASAPEGYEQYF. The chain has TRBV4-1 and TRBJ2-7; TRBD2 might be the D (5 bases). Germline lookup yields CDR1 MGHRA and CDR2 YSYEKL. V was cut by 8 bases and J by 3 bases, with 11 bases left in between. This CDR3 spans 12 amino acids.

This chain's CDR3 is CASSLAGQSTEAFF. Written as DNA, the CDR3 is TGTGCCAGCAGCTTAGCTGGACAGAGCACTGAAGCTTTCTTT. V usage is TRBV7-9 and J usage is TRBJ1-1; D possibly corresponds to TRBD1 (6 bases). The CDR3 is 14 amino acids. V was trimmed by 0 bases and J by 4 bases, leaving 9 bases between them. Germline loops: CDR1 SEHNR, CDR2 FQNEAQ (reference sequence).

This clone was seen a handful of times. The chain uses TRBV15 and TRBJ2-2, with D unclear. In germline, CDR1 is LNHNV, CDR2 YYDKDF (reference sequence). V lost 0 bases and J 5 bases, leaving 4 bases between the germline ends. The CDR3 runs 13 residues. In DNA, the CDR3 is TGTGCCACCAGCAGAGATCGGACCGGGGAGCTGTTTTTT. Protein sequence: CATSRDRTGELFF.

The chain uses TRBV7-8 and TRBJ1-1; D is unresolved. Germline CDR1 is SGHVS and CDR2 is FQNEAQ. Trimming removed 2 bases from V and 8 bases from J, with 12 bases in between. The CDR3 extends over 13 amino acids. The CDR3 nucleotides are TGTGCCAGCAGCTTATTTGGCGCGGGGGAAGCTTTCTTT. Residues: CASSLFGAGEAFF.

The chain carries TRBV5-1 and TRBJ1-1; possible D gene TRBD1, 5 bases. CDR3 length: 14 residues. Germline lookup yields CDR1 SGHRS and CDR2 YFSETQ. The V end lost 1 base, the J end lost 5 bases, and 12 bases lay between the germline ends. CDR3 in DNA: TGCGCCAGCAGCTTGTCAGGGATCGGAACTGAAGCTTTCTTT. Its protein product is CASSLSGIGTEAFF. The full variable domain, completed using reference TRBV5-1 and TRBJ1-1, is KAGVTQTPRYLIKTRGQQVTLSCSPISGHRSVSWYQQTPGQGLQFLFEYFSETQRNKGNFPGRFSGRQFSNSRSEMNVSTLELGDSALYLCASSLSGIGTEAFFGQGTRLTVV.

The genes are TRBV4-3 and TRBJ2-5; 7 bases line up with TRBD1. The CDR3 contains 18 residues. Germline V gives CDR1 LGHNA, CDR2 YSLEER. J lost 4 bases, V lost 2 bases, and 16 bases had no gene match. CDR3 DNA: TGCGCCAGCAGCCAAATAGGGGGCGCCTTTGGTGGGCCAGAGACCCAGTACTTC. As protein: CASSQIGGAFGGPETQYF.

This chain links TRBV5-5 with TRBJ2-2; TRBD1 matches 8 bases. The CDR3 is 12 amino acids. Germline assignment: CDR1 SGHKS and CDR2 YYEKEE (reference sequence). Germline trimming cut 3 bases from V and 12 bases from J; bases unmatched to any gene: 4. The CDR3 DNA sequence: TGTGCCAGCAGCTCCGGACAGGGAAAGCTGTTTTTT. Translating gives CASSSGQGKLFF.

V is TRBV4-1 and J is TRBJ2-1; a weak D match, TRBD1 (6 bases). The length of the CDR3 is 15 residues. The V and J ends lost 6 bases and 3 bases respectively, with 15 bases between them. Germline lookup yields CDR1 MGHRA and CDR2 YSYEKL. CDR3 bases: TGCGCCAGCAGACGATTTCGGGACAACTACAATGAGCAGTTCTTC. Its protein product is CASRRFRDNYNEQFF.

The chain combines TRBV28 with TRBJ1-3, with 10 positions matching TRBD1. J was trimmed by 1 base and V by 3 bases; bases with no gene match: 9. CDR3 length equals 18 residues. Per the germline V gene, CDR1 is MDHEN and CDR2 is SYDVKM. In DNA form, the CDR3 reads TGTGCCAGCAGTTTTGGGTTTCTGGGACAGGGGTCTGGAAACACCATATATTTT. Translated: CASSFGFLGQGSGNTIYF.

In DNA, the CDR3 is TGTGCCAGCAGCCCGGACAATGAGCAGTTCTTC. This encodes CASSPDNEQFF. This rearrangement joins TRBV7-2 to TRBJ2-1; D not certain. Germline V gene sequence: CDR1 SGHTA, CDR2 FQGNSA. V was pared by 5 bases and J by 5 bases, with 4 bases between. The CDR3 is 11 residues long.

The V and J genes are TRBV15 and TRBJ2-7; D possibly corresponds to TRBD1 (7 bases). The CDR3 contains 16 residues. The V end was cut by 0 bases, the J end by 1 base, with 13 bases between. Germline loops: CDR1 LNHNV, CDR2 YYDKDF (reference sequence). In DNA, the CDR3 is TGTGCCACCAGCAGAGATCGGGGGACAGCATCCTACGAGCAGTACTTC. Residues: CATSRDRGTASYEQYF.

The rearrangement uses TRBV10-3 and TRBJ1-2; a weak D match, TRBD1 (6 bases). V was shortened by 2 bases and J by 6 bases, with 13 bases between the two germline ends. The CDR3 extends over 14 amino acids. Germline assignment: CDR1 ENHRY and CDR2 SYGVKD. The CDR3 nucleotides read TGTGCCATCAGTGAGCGACAGGAGGTCGATGGCTACACCTTC. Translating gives CAISERQEVDGYTF.

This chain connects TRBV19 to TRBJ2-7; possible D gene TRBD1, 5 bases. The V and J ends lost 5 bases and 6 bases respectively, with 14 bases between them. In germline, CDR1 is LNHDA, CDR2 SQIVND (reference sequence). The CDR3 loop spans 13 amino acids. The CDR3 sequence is CASSLTVTGEQYF. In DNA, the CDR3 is TGTGCCAGTAGTTTGACAGTTACCGGCGAGCAGTACTTC.

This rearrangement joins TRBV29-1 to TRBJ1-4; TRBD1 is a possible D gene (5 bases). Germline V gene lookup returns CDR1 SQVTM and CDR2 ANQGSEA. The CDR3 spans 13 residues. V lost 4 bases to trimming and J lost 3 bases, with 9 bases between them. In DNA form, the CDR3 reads TGCAGCGTTGCGACAGCCCCTAATGAAAAACTGTTTTTT. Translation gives CSVATAPNEKLFF.

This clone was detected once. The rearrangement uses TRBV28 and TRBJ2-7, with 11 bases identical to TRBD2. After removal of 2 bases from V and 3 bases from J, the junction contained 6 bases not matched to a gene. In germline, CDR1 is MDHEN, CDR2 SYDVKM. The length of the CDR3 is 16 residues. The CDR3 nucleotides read TGTGCCAGCAGTTTACTGACTAGCGGGGTCCTCTACGAGCAGTACTTC. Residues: CASSLLTSGVLYEQYF. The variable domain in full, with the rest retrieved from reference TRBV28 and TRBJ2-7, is DVKVTQSSRYLVKRTGEKVFLECVQDMDHENMFWYRQDPGLGLRLIYFSYDVKMKEKGDIPEGYSVSREKKERFSLILESASTNQTSMYLCASSLLTSGVLYEQYFGPGTRLTVT.

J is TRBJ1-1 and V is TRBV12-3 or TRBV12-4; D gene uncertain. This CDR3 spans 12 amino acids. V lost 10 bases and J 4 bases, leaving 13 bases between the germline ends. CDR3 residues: CANQRDGTEAFF. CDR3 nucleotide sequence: TGTGCCAACCAAAGAGATGGCACTGAAGCTTTCTTT.